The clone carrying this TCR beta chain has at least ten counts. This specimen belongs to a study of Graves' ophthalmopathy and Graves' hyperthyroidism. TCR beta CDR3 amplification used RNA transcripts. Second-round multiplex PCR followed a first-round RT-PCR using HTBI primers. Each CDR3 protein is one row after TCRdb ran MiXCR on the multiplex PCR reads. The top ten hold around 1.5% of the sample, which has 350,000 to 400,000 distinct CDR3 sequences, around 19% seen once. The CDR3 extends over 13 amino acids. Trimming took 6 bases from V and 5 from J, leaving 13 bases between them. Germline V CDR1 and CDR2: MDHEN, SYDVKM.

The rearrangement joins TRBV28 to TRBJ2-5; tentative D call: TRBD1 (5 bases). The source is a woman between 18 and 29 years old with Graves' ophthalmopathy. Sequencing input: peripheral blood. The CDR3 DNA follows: TGTGCCAGCAGAAAGGACAATAGGGAGACCCAGTACTTC. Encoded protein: CASRKDNRETQYF.